The entry below describes one TCR beta chain. These data come from a study of technical replicates of blood from several donors. The repertoire was sequenced with immunoSEQ multiplex PCR; TCRdb's copy has only in-frame clones and lacks some. The table lists about 61,000 clones, around 97% of them singletons, with 0.15% to 0.25% in the top ten. V shed 0 bases and J shed 3 bases, with 6 bases lying between them. Per the germline V gene, CDR1 is SQVTM and CDR2 is ANQGSEA. This CDR3 has 14 amino acids. The TCR was taken from a human donor in good health. The sample comprised T cells isolated from PBMCs. This rearrangement joins TRBV29-1 to TRBJ2-6, with D perhaps matching TRBD1 (6 bases). The CDR3 loop reads CSVEEGGGANVLTF. DNA of the CDR3: TGCAGCGTTGAAGAAGGGGGTGGGGCCAACGTCCTGACTTTC.